The 4 T cell receptor beta chains below all came from one sample that was sequenced in a study of tumor-infiltrating lymphocytes in primary liver carcinoma. Unsorted whole blood supplied the RNA, and germline DNA was extracted too. TCR beta cDNA was made from 500 ng total RNA with a constant-region primer. Researchers made the TCR beta libraries by running three nested multiplex PCR rounds with slightly modified ARM-PCR. Both of the initial two PCR rounds ran for 10 cycles and employed TRBV1-TRBV30 forward primers alongside a C-beta reverse primer. MiXCR was run by TCRdb on the multiplex PCR reads, yielding one entry per CDR3 protein. Of approximately 320,000 distinct CDR3 sequences in the sample, 58% were seen once. What was sequenced was peripheral blood. The receptors stem from a woman younger than 45 with primary liver carcinoma and hepatitis B virus infection.

This clonotype was counted only a few times. V is TRBV7-9 and J is TRBJ1-2; no reliable D call. This CDR3 has 10 residues. V was clipped by 2 bases and J by 8 bases, with 3 bases between them. CDR1 is SEHNR and CDR2 is FQNEAQ in the germline V gene (reference sequence). Here the CDR3 reads CASSLRGYTF. As DNA, the CDR3 is TGTGCCAGCAGCTTACGGGGCTACACCTTC.

This clonotype was observed a few times. The chain joins TRBV4-1 to TRBJ2-2; D call uncertain. This CDR3 is 16 amino acids long. V was shortened by 2 bases and J by 5 bases, with 15 bases between the two germline ends. Per germline, CDR1 MGHRA and CDR2 YSYEKL. CDR3 coding DNA: TGCGCCAGCAGCCAATCTGTTGCGGAGCGAACCGGGGAGCTGTTTTTT. Protein sequence: CASSQSVAERTGELFF.

The table lists this clonotype with a few counts. The CDR3 spells CASSLMGDQPQHF. CDR3 DNA: TGCGCCAGCAGCTTGATGGGGGATCAGCCCCAGCATTTT. This chain uses TRBV5-1 with TRBJ1-5, with D perhaps matching TRBD1 (5 bases). The CDR3 runs to 13 residues. From germline, CDR1 is SGHRS and CDR2 YFSETQ. The ends were cut back, 1 base at V and 5 bases at J, with 7 bases in the middle.

As for this clonotype: One junction end disagrees with the germline gene, perhaps due to a read error. This chain joins TRBV11-2 and TRBJ2-5; perhaps TRBD1 as D (6 bases). Germline V CDR1 and CDR2: SGHAT, FQNNGV. This CDR3 spans 14 amino acids. CDR3 protein: CASSLTGPQEIQYF. The CDR3 bases are TGTGCCAGCAGCTTGACAGGCCCCCAAGAGATCCAGTACTTC.